Following are 14 T cell receptor beta chains from one sample sequenced in a study of blood T cell repertoires in COVID-19. Assay: immunoSEQ multiplex PCR; the TCRdb copy retains only in-frame clones and omits some. This sample has 410,000 or so clones, with about 89% found just once. What was sequenced was peripheral blood. All receptors come from a woman aged 40 to 50 with COVID-19, enrolled during active disease.

In its sample, this clone was seen a few times. The V call is TRBV5-4, the J call TRBJ2-7; TRBD2 aligns across 14 bases. The V and J ends lost 0 bases and 5 bases, in that order; junction bases with no gene match: 4. Germline assignment: CDR1 SGHNT and CDR2 YYREEE (reference sequence). CDR3 size: 16 residues. The CDR3 DNA reads TGTGCCAGCAGCTTGGGGGGGACTAGCGGGAGCCACGAGCAGTACTTC. Translation gives CASSLGGTSGSHEQYF.

This chain joins TRBV19 and TRBJ2-3; TRBD1 matches 9 bases. Germline V gene lookup returns CDR1 LNHDA and CDR2 SQIVND (reference sequence). The CDR3 covers 16 residues. V dropped 4 bases and J dropped 2; count of bases not matched to a gene: 7. Here the CDR3 reads CASSKRTGAVTDTQYF. The CDR3 region has the DNA TGTGCCAGTAGTAAGAGGACAGGGGCTGTCACAGATACGCAGTATTTT.

This clone came up a few times. V is TRBV7-2 and J is TRBJ2-7, with 9 bases matching TRBD1. The V gene end was trimmed by 5 bases and the J gene end by 2 bases; junction bases not matched to a gene: 10. The CDR3 has 16 amino acids. Germline CDR1 and CDR2: SGHTA and FQGNSA. The CDR3 region has the DNA TGTGCCAGCAGCCCCTCAGTGGGACAGGGAGCCTACGAGCAGTACTTC. Amino acid sequence: CASSPSVGQGAYEQYF.

V is TRBV5-6 and J is TRBJ2-1, with 10 nucleotides matching TRBD2. Germline lookup yields CDR1 SGHDT and CDR2 YYEEEE. Trimming took 0 bases from V and 14 from J; bases not matched to a gene: 8. The length of the CDR3 is 14 residues. The CDR3: CASSLVTSGTSEFF. In nucleotides, the CDR3 is TGTGCCAGCAGCTTGGTCACTAGCGGGACCTCAGAGTTCTTC.

The DNA of the CDR3 is TGCACCAGCAGCCAAGATTGGGGCCGTCCGTTC. It yields the protein CTSSQDWGRPF. The rearrangement uses TRBV1 and TRBJ2-7; TRBD1 is the table's D call, not checked against the DNA. TRBV1 is a listed pseudogene. This CDR3 is 11 amino acids long.

The chain joins TRBV18 to TRBJ2-7, with D possibly TRBD2 on 6 matching bases. V lost 3 bases to trimming and J lost 7 bases, with 13 bases between them. This CDR3 comprises 13 residues. Per the germline V gene, CDR1 is KGHSH and CDR2 is LQKENI. The CDR3 sequence: CASSPLEGGEQYF. The DNA for the CDR3 is TGTGCCAGCTCACCGCTTGAGGGAGGTGAGCAGTACTTC.

The J gene is TRBJ2-1, the V gene TRBV7-8, with D tentatively TRBD2 (7 bases). In germline, CDR1 is SGHVS, CDR2 FQNEAQ. This CDR3 contains 15 residues. Trimming stripped 9 bases from V and 0 bases from J, with 15 bases between. CDR3 sequence reads: CASSWGGASYNEQFF. The CDR3 DNA follows: TGTGCCAGTTCATGGGGGGGGGCCTCCTACAATGAGCAGTTCTTC.

This clone was seen once. The chain carries TRBV7-2 and TRBJ2-1, with 9 positions matching TRBD1. V gave up 3 bases and J gave up 7 bases; unmatched junction bases: 13. The CDR3 has 17 amino acids. Germline V lookup: CDR1 SGHTA, CDR2 FQGNSA. The CDR3 here is CASSLGSGTGRDNEQFF. CDR3 coding DNA: TGTGCCAGCAGCTTGGGTTCCGGGACAGGGCGTGATAATGAGCAGTTCTTC.

The V and J genes are TRBV7-9 and TRBJ2-3; possibly TRBD1 for D (6 bases). There are 17 residues in the CDR3. V lost 3 bases and J lost 2, with 18 bases in between. From germline, CDR1 is SEHNR and CDR2 FQNEAQ (reference sequence). CDR3 nucleotide sequence: TGTGCCAGCAGCTTCCCCCGCAGGGGCTTTTACACAGATACGCAGTATTTT. Translation: CASSFPRRGFYTDTQYF.

The chain is built from TRBV30 and TRBJ1-4; a possible D gene is TRBD1 (6 bases). Germline V gene data show CDR1 as GTSNPN and CDR2 as SVGIG (reference sequence). The CDR3 extends over 18 amino acids. The V gene lost 0 bases and the J gene lost 5 bases, with 22 bases spanning the gap. The CDR3 is CAWSVLSRGRGWNEKLFF. The CDR3 nucleotides are TGTGCCTGGAGTGTACTATCAAGGGGCAGGGGCTGGAATGAAAAACTGTTTTTT.

The chain couples TRBV28 to TRBJ1-1, with 11 bases aligning to TRBD1. V lost 6 bases to trimming and J lost 3 bases; unmatched junction nucleotides: 3. The CDR3 covers 14 residues. Germline V gene sequence: CDR1 MDHEN, CDR2 SYDVKM. The CDR3 region has the DNA TGTGCCAGCAGCGGACAGGGGGCGGACACTGAAGCTTTCTTT. It specifies CASSGQGADTEAFF.

The V and J genes are TRBV6-2 or TRBV6-3 and TRBJ1-2, with 8 bases aligning to TRBD1. Germline lookup yields CDR1 MNHEY and CDR2 SVGEGT. CDR3 length: 17 amino acids. V shed 0 bases, J shed 2 bases, and the junction held 8 bases outside the gene matches. The CDR3 DNA is TGTGCCAGCAGTTACTCCATCGAGAGACAGGGGAACTATGGCTACACCTTC. It encodes CASSYSIERQGNYGYTF.

This clone was counted once. This chain links TRBV3-1 (or the pseudogene TRBV3-2) with TRBJ2-2; 10 nucleotides line up with TRBD1. CDR1 is LGHDT, CDR2 YNNKEL, per germline (reference sequence). The CDR3 is made up of 15 amino acids. V shed 4 bases and J 6 bases; nucleotides not matched to a gene: 5. CDR3 in amino acids: CASSLGQGDAGELFF. The CDR3 nucleotides read TGTGCCAGCAGCCTAGGACAGGGGGACGCCGGGGAGCTGTTTTTT.

The chain employs TRBV7-9 and TRBJ2-1; TRBD1 aligns across 7 bases. The J segment lost 7 bases and the V segment lost 4 bases, leaving 7 bases of the junction unmatched. Germline assignment: CDR1 SEHNR and CDR2 FQNEAQ (reference sequence). CDR3 length equals 14 residues. The CDR3, as DNA: TGTGCCAGCAGCTACGACAGGGTCGGGAATGAGCAGTTCTTC. This codes for CASSYDRVGNEQFF.